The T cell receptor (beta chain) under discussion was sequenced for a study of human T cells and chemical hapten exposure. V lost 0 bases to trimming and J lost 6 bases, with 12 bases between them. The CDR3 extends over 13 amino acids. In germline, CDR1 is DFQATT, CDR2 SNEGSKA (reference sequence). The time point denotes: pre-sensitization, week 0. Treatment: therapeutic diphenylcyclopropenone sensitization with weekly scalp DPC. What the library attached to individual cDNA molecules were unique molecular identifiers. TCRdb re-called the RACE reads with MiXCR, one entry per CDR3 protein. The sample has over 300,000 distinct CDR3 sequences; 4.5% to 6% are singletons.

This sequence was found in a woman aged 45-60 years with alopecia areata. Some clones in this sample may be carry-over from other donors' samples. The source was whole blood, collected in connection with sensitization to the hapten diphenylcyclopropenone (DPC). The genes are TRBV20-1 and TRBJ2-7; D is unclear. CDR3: CSAREVRIGEQYF. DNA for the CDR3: TGCAGTGCTAGAGAGGTTCGGATCGGCGAGCAGTACTTC.